This T cell receptor (beta chain) was documented in a study of shared clonotypes between healthy human individuals. Whole-study findings and limits: Sequencing depth was a factor that was expected to affect clonotype sharing among donors. Memory subsets had estimated richness that was generally smaller than that of naive subsets. Inspection by rarefaction showed sorted-subset sequencing to be incomplete despite large depth.

Method: immunoSEQ multiplex PCR; TCRdb's copy keeps in-frame clones and lacks some. The sample comprises roughly 2.4 million clones, about 94% of which are singletons, and roughly 0.13% rests with the top ten. Of note for this clone: Its antigen is undetermined.

The CDR3 is 17 amino acids. The germline gives CDR1 MDHEN, CDR2 SYDVKM. V gave up 2 bases and J gave up 0 bases; unmatched junction bases: 3. Input material: naive CD4+ T cells sorted from blood. Subset defined: CD45RA+ positively selected. The gene calls are TRBV28 and TRBJ1-5; 11 nucleotides line up with TRBD1. The receptor's source is a man aged 18-30 years in good health. The CDR3 DNA sequence: TGTGCCAGCAGTTTAGGGACAGGGGGGCCTAGCAATCAGCCCCAGCATTTT. The encoded protein is CASSLGTGGPSNQPQHF.